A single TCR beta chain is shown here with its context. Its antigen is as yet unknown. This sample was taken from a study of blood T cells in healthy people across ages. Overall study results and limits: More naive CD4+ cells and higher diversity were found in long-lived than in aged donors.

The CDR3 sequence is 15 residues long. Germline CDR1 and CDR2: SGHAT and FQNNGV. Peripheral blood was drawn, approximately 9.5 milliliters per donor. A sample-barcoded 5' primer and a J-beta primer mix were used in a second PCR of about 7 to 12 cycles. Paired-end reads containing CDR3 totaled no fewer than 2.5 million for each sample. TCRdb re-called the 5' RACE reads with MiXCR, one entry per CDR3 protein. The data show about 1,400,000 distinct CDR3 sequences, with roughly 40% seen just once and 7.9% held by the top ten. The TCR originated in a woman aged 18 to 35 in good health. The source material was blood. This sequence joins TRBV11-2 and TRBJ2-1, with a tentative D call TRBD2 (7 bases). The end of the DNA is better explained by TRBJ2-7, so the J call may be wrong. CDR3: CASKEGGAASNEQYF. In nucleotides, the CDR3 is TGTGCCAGTAAGGAGGGGGGGGCAGCTTCCAATGAGCAGTACTTC.